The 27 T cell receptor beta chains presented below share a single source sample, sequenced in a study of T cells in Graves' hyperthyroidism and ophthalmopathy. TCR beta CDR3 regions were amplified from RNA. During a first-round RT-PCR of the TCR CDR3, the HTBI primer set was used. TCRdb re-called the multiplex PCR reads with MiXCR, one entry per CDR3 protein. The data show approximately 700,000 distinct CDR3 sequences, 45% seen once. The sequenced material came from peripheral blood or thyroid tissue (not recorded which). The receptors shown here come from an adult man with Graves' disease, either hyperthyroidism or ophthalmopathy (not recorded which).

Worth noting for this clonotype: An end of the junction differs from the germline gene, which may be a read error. CDR3 protein: CASSIGESYGQYF. The CDR3 DNA follows: TGTGCCAGTAGTATAGGGGAGTCCTACGGGCAGTACTTC. V usage is TRBV19 and J usage is TRBJ2-7, with a possible D match to TRBD2 (5 bases). The germline CDR1 and CDR2 sequences are LNHDA and SQIVND (reference sequence). The CDR3 spans 13 residues. Full variable domain (outside the CDR3, taken from reference TRBV19 and TRBJ2-7): DGGITQSPKYLFRKEGQNVTLSCEQNLNHDAMYWYRQDPGQGLRLIYYSQIVNDFQKGDIAEGYSVSREKKESFPLTVTSAQKNPTAFYLCASSIGESYGQYFGPGTRLTVT.

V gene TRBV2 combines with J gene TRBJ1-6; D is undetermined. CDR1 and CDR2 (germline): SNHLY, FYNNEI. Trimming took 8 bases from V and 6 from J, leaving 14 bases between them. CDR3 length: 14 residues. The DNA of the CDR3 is TGTGCCAGCGGGCAACACGTCCTTAATTCACCCCTCCACTTT. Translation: CASGQHVLNSPLHF. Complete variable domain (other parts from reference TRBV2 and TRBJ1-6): EPEVTQTPSHQVTQMGQEVILRCVPISNHLYFYWYRQILGQKVEFLVSFYNNEISEKSEIFDDQFSVERPDGSNFTLKIRSTKLEDSAMYFCASGQHVLNSPLHFGNGTRLTVT.

CDR3 DNA: TGTGCCAGCAGTGTCACGGAGCGGGGGGGCACTGGGGAGCTGTTTTTT. Protein: CASSVTERGGTGELFF. The chain is built from TRBV2 and TRBJ2-2; TRBD2 matches 10 bases. The CDR3 extends over 16 amino acids. Losses at the gene ends were 4 bases for V and 8 bases for J; bases not matched to a gene: 10. CDR1 is SNHLY and CDR2 is FYNNEI in the germline V gene. The full variable domain, in which reference TRBV2 and TRBJ2-2 provide the parts outside the CDR3, is EPEVTQTPSHQVTQMGQEVILRCVPISNHLYFYWYRQILGQKVEFLVSFYNNEISEKSEIFDDQFSVERPDGSNFTLKIRSTKLEDSAMYFCASSVTERGGTGELFFGEGSRLTVL.

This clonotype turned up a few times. For the CDR3, the DNA is TGTGCCAGCAGTTATGCCGACGGATACGAGCAGTACTTC. Translation: CASSYADGYEQYF. V is TRBV7-2 and J is TRBJ2-7; D unclear. CDR1 is SGHTA, CDR2 FQGNSA, per germline. This CDR3 is built from 13 residues. V was pared by 6 bases and J by 4 bases, with 13 bases between.

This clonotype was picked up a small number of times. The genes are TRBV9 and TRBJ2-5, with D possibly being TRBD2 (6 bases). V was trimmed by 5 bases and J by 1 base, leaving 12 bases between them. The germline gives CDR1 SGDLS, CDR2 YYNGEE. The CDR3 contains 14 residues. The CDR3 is CASRTIAAQETQYF. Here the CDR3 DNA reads TGTGCCAGCAGAACGATAGCGGCCCAAGAGACCCAGTACTTC. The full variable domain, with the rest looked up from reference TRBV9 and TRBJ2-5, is DSGVTQTPKHLITATGQRVTLRCSPRSGDLSVYWYQQSLDQGLQFLIQYYNGEERAKGNILERFSAQQFPDLHSELNLSSLELGDSALYFCASRTIAAQETQYFGPGTRLLVL.

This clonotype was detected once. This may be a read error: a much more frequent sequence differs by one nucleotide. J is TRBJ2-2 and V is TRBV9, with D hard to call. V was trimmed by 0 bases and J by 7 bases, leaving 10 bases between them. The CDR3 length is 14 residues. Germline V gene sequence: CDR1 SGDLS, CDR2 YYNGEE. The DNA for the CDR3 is TGTGCCAGCAGCGTAGTACATGGCGGCGGGGAGCTGTTTTTT. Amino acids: CASSVVHGGGELFF.

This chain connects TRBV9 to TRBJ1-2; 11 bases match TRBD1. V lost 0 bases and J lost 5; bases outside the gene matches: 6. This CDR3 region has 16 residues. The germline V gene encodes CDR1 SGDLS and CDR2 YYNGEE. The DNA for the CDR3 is TGTGCCAGCAGCGTAGCTTCCGGGACAGGGGGTTATGGCTACACCTTC. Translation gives CASSVASGTGGYGYTF.

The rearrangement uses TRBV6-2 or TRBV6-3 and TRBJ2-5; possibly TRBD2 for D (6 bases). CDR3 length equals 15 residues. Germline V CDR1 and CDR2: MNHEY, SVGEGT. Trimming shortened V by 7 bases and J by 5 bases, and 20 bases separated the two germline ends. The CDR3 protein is CASTTPRLGGETQYF. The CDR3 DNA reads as TGTGCCAGCACAACACCTCGACTAGGCGGGGAGACCCAGTACTTC.

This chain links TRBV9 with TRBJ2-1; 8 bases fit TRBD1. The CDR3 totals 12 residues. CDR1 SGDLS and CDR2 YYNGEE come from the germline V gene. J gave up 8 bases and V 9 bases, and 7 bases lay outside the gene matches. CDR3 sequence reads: CAIRPTGDEQFF. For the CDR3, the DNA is TGTGCCATCAGGCCGACAGGGGATGAGCAGTTCTTC.

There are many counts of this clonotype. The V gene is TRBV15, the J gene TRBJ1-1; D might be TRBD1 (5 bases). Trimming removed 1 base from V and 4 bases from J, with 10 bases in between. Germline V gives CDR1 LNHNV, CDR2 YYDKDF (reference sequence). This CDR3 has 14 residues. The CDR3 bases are TGTGCCACCAGCAGAGGGGGGACGGGCACTGAAGCTTTCTTT. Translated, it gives CATSRGGTGTEAFF.

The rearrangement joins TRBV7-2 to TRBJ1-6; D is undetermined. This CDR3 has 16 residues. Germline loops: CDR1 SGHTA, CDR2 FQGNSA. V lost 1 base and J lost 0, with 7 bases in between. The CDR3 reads CASSLGPGSYNSPLHF. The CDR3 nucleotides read TGTGCCAGCAGCTTAGGCCCGGGCTCCTATAATTCACCCCTCCACTTT. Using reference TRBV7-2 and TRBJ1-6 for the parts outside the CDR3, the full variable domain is GAGVSQSPSNKVTEKGKDVELRCDPISGHTALYWYRQSLGQGLEFLIYFQGNSAPDKSGLPSDRFSAERTGGSVSTLTIQRTQQEDSAVYLCASSLGPGSYNSPLHFGNGTRLTVT.

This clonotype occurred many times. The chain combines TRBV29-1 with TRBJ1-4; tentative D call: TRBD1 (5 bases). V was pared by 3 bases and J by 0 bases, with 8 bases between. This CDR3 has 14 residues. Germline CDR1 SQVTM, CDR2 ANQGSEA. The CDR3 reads CSVDRDATNEKLFF. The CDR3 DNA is TGCAGCGTTGATAGGGACGCAACTAATGAAAAACTGTTTTTT.

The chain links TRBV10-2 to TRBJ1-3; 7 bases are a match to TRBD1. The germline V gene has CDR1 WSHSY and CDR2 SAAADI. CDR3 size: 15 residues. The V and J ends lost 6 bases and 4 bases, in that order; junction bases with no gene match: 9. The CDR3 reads CASSLTGVLGNTIYF. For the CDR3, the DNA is TGCGCCAGCAGCCTTACAGGGGTACTAGGAAACACCATATATTTT.

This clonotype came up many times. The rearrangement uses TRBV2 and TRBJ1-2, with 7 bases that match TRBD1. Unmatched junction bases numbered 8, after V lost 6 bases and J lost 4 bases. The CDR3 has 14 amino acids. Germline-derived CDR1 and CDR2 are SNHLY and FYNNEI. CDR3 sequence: CASRSGTEFYGYTF. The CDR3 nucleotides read TGTGCCAGCAGGTCCGGGACAGAGTTCTATGGCTACACCTTC.

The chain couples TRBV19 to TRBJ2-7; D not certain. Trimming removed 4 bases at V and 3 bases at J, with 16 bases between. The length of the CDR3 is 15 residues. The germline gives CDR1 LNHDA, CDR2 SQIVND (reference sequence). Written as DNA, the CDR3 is TGTGCCAGTAGTAAGGGTGGGGTGCGGAGCTACGAGCAGTACTTC. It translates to CASSKGGVRSYEQYF.

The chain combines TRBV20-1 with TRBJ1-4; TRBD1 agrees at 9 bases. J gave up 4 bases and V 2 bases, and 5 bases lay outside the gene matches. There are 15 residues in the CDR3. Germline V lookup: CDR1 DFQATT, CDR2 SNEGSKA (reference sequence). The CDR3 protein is CSARRSGQGNEKLFF. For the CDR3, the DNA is TGCAGTGCTAGAAGGTCGGGACAGGGTAATGAAAAACTGTTTTTT.

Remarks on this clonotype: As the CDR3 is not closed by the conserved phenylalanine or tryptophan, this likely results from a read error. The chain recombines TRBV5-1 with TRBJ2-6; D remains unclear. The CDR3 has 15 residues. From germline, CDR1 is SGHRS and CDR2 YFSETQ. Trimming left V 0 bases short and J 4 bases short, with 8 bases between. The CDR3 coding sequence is TGCGCCAGCAGCTTGGGAGCGACCGGGGCCAACGTCCTGACTCCA. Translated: CASSLGATGANVLTP.

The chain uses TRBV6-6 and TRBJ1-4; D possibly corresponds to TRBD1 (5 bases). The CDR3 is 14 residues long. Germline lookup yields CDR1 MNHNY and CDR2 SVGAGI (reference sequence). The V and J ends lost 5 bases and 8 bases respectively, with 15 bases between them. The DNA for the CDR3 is TGTGCCAGCAGTAAAAGCCGGGGCGGGGAAAAACTGTTTTTT. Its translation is CASSKSRGGEKLFF.

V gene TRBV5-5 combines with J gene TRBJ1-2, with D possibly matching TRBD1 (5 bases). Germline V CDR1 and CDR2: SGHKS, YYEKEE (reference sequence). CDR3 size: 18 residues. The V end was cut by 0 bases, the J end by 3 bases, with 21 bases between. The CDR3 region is CASSLASGTAAFYYGYTF. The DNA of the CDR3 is TGTGCCAGCAGCTTGGCTTCCGGGACGGCCGCATTCTACTATGGCTACACCTTC.

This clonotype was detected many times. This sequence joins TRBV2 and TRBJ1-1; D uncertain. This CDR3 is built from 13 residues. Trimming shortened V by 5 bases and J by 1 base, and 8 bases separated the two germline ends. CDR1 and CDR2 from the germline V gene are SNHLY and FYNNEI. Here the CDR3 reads CASSYLGNTEAFF. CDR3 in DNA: TGTGCCAGCAGTTATTTAGGGAACACTGAAGCTTTCTTT.

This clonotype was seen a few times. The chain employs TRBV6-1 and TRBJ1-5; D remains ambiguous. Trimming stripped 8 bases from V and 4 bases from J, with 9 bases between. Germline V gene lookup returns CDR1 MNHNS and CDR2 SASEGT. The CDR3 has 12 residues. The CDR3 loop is CASDNLNQPQHF. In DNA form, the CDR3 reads TGTGCCAGCGACAACTTGAATCAGCCCCAGCATTTT.

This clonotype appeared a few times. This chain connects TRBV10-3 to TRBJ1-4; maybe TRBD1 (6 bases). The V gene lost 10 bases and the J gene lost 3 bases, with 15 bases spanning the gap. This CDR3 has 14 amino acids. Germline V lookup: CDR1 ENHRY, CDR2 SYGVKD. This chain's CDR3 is CASRSTGSNEKLFF. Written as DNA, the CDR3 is TGTGCCAGCAGGTCGACAGGATCTAATGAAAAACTGTTTTTT.

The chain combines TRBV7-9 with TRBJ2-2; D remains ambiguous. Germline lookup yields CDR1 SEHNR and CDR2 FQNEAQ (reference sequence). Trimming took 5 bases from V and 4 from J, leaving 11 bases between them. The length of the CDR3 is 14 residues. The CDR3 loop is CASSPSRATGELFF. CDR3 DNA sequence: TGTGCCAGCAGCCCAAGCCGGGCCACCGGGGAGCTGTTTTTT.

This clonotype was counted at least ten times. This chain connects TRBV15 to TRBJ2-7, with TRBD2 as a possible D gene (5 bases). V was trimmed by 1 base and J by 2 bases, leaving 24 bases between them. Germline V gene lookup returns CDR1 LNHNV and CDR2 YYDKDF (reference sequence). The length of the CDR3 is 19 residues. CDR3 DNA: TGTGCCACCAGCAGAGGGGGAATTTCGGCGCGAGCGGTAACCTACGAGCAGTACTTC. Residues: CATSRGGISARAVTYEQYF.

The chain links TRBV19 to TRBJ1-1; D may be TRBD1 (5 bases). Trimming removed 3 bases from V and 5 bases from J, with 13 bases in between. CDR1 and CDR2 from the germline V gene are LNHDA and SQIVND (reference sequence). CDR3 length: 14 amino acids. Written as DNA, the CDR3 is TGTGCCAGTAGTATCGGGGGTTCGGGAACTGAAGCTTTCTTT. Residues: CASSIGGSGTEAFF.

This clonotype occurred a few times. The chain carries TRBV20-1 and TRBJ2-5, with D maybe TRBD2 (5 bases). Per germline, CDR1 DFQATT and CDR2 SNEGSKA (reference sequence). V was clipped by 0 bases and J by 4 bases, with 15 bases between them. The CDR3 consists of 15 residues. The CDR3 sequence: CSARESRVLAETQYF. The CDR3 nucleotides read TGCAGTGCTAGAGAGTCGCGGGTCTTGGCAGAGACCCAGTACTTC.

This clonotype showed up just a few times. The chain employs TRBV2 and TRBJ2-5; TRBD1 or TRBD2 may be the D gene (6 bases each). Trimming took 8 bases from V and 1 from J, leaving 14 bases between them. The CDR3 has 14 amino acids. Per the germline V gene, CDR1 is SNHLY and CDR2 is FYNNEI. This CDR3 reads CASSPPGAQETQYF. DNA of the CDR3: TGTGCCAGCTCACCACCGGGGGCCCAAGAGACCCAGTACTTC. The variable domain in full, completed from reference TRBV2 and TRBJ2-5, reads EPEVTQTPSHQVTQMGQEVILRCVPISNHLYFYWYRQILGQKVEFLVSFYNNEISEKSEIFDDQFSVERPDGSNFTLKIRSTKLEDSAMYFCASSPPGAQETQYFGPGTRLLVL.